The 27 T cell receptor beta chains given below trace back to one sample, sequenced in a study of T cell responses to AZD1222 COVID-19 vaccine. Here immunoSEQ multiplex PCR was the method, and the copy in TCRdb shows in-frame clones only, minus some. The sample yields under 150,000 clones, about 90% seen once. The material was peripheral blood, obtained 28 days after the second AZD1222 dose. These receptors came from an adult who received the AZD1222 COVID-19 vaccine.

The chain couples TRBV10-3 to TRBJ2-1; D is perhaps TRBD1 or TRBD2 (5 bases each). CDR1 and CDR2 from the germline V gene are ENHRY and SYGVKD. CDR3 length: 16 amino acids. V shed 6 bases and J shed 0 bases, with 15 bases lying between them. The CDR3 loop is CAIRGPEASSYNEQFF. The CDR3 DNA sequence: TGTGCCATCAGGGGGCCGGAGGCTAGCTCCTACAATGAGCAGTTCTTC.

The chain recombines TRBV29-1 with TRBJ2-7; D is possibly TRBD1 (5 bases). The CDR3 spans 14 residues. The V and J ends lost 1 base and 3 bases respectively, with 13 bases between them. Per the germline V gene, CDR1 is SQVTM and CDR2 is ANQGSEA. CDR3 bases: TGCAGCGTTGAAGCGCGTCAGGGATTCTACGAGCAGTACTTC. Amino acid sequence: CSVEARQGFYEQYF.

The V call is TRBV27, the J call TRBJ1-5, with D possibly TRBD1 on 5 matching bases. Trimming took 2 bases from V and 3 from J, leaving 11 bases between them. The CDR3 runs to 15 residues. In germline, CDR1 is MNHEY, CDR2 SMNVEV (reference sequence). The CDR3 DNA reads as TGTGCCAGCAGTTTAATCGGGGGTCCCAATCAGCCCCAGCATTTT. Amino acid sequence: CASSLIGGPNQPQHF.

The chain has TRBV9 and TRBJ1-2; 9 positions agree with TRBD1. Germline CDR1 and CDR2: SGDLS and YYNGEE. The CDR3 loop spans 13 amino acids. The ends lost 4 bases at V and 7 bases at J; junction bases unmatched: 5. This CDR3 reads CASSFGQGPGYTF. CDR3 in DNA: TGTGCCAGCAGCTTTGGACAGGGGCCTGGCTACACCTTC.

This clone has only one observation. An end of the junction differs from the germline gene, which may be a read error. This chain connects TRBV28 to TRBJ1-5; D is uncertain. The CDR3 runs 13 residues. Germline V gene lookup returns CDR1 MDHEN and CDR2 SYDVKM. CDR3 in DNA: TGTGCCAGCAGCTTCACCCTGACCGCAGTTGAGCGTTTT. Translated, it gives CASSFTLTAVERF.

The CDR3 region is CASSPQEINEKLFF. The DNA of the CDR3 is TGTGCCAGCTCACCACAGGAAATCAATGAAAAACTGTTTTTT. This chain links TRBV18 with TRBJ1-4; no clear D. This CDR3 has 14 residues. Germline V CDR1 and CDR2: KGHSH, LQKENI. V was cut by 1 base and J by 5 bases, with 8 bases left in between. The full variable domain, with the rest looked up from reference TRBV18 and TRBJ1-4, is NAGVMQNPRHLVRRRGQEARLRCSPMKGHSHVYWYRQLPEEGLKFMVYLQKENIIDESGMPKERFSAEFPKEGPSILRIQQVVRGDSAAYFCASSPQEINEKLFFGSGTQLSVL.

DNA for the CDR3: TGTGCCAGCAGCGTAGAACGGGCCTTACTAACCTTC. Translating gives CASSVERALLTF. This chain connects TRBV9 to TRBJ1-2; D remains ambiguous. The CDR3 has 12 residues. Germline V gives CDR1 SGDLS, CDR2 YYNGEE. Trimming pared 0 bases from V and 14 bases from J, leaving 14 bases between.

The chain is built from TRBV5-1 and TRBJ2-2, with 7 bases aligning to TRBD2. The V gene end was trimmed by 8 bases and the J gene end by 6 bases; junction bases not matched to a gene: 4. Germline loops: CDR1 SGHRS, CDR2 YFSETQ. The CDR3 has 12 amino acids. DNA of the CDR3: TGCGCCAGTAAGCGGGACGCCGGGGAGCTGTTTTTT. Residues: CASKRDAGELFF. Supplemented by reference TRBV5-1 and TRBJ2-2, the full variable domain reads KAGVTQTPRYLIKTRGQQVTLSCSPISGHRSVSWYQQTPGQGLQFLFEYFSETQRNKGNFPGRFSGRQFSNSRSEMNVSTLELGDSALYLCASKRDAGELFFGEGSRLTVL.

The genes are TRBV2 and TRBJ1-5, with D uncertain. V lost 4 bases, J lost 1 base, and 11 bases lay in between. CDR3 length equals 15 residues. Per germline, CDR1 SNHLY and CDR2 FYNNEI. CDR3 nucleotide sequence: TGTGCCAGCAGTGGCGACGGGCCAAGCAATCAGCCCCAGCATTTT. Translated, it gives CASSGDGPSNQPQHF. Combining the CDR3 with reference TRBV2 and TRBJ1-5 gives the whole variable domain EPEVTQTPSHQVTQMGQEVILRCVPISNHLYFYWYRQILGQKVEFLVSFYNNEISEKSEIFDDQFSVERPDGSNFTLKIRSTKLEDSAMYFCASSGDGPSNQPQHFGDGTRLSIL.

The chain joins TRBV6-1 to TRBJ1-1; D may be TRBD1 (5 bases). The CDR3 runs to 14 residues. Germline V gene lookup returns CDR1 MNHNS and CDR2 SASEGT. The ends were cut back, 4 bases at V and 1 base at J, with 10 bases in the middle. CDR3 nucleotide sequence: TGTGCCAGCAGTGGGACATTATCGAACACTGAAGCTTTCTTT. It translates to CASSGTLSNTEAFF.

The chain combines TRBV19 with TRBJ2-7; 7 bases are a match to TRBD1. Germline V lookup: CDR1 LNHDA, CDR2 SQIVND (reference sequence). With 6 bases clipped from V and 4 bases from J, the junction kept 6 bases outside the gene matches. This CDR3 contains 13 residues. CDR3 amino acids: CASSPTGKYEQYF. The DNA of the CDR3 is TGTGCCAGTAGCCCGACAGGGAAGTACGAGCAGTACTTC.

The chain combines TRBV7-6 with TRBJ1-5; D possibly corresponds to TRBD1 (6 bases). This CDR3 is built from 17 residues. The V and J ends lost 1 base and 3 bases respectively, with 16 bases between them. Germline assignment: CDR1 SGHVS and CDR2 FNYEAQ. The CDR3, as DNA: TGTGCCAGCAGCTTAGAGGCGCCAGGGGTCTTCAATCAGCCCCAGCATTTT. This sequence encodes CASSLEAPGVFNQPQHF.

CDR3 sequence: CASSLLLNYGYTF. The CDR3 nucleotides are TGTGCCAGCAGTTTGCTCCTTAACTATGGCTACACCTTC. The chain carries TRBV12-3 or TRBV12-4 and TRBJ1-2; D ambiguous. This CDR3 spans 13 amino acids. V lost 3 bases and J lost 1, with 6 bases in between.

The V gene is TRBV19, the J gene TRBJ1-3; D unclear. V shed 10 bases and J shed 1 base, with 23 bases lying between them. The CDR3 loop spans 17 amino acids. The germline gives CDR1 LNHDA, CDR2 SQIVND (reference sequence). The CDR3 is CATQNGGLVYSGNTIYF. CDR3 bases: TGTGCCACCCAAAACGGAGGCCTCGTTTATTCTGGAAACACCATATATTTT.

The J gene is TRBJ2-4, the V gene TRBV10-2; 10 nucleotides align to TRBD1. V lost 5 bases and J lost 7; bases outside the gene matches: 11. The CDR3 sequence is 16 residues long. CDR1 and CDR2 (germline): WSHSY, SAAADI. The chain's CDR3 is CASSTPGQGSGNIQYF. The CDR3 DNA reads as TGCGCCAGCAGTACGCCGGGACAGGGGAGCGGGAACATTCAGTACTTC.

The chain carries TRBV6-2 or TRBV6-3 and TRBJ2-7; 10 nucleotides line up with TRBD2. CDR1 and CDR2 from the germline V gene are MNHEY and SVGEGT. Trimming removed 4 bases from V and 9 bases from J; junction bases left unmatched: 9. The CDR3 is 14 residues long. CDR3 nucleotide sequence: TGTGCCAGCAGTTTATCAGCGGGAGGGTTTGCGCAGTACTTC. Amino acids: CASSLSAGGFAQYF.

V gene TRBV19 combines with J gene TRBJ1-5; D perhaps matches TRBD1 (5 bases). Germline loops: CDR1 LNHDA, CDR2 SQIVND (reference sequence). The germline V and J ends were trimmed by 6 bases and 6 bases, with 21 bases remaining between them. The CDR3 runs to 16 residues. The CDR3 nucleotides are TGTGCCAGTAGCGCGCAGGGTAGTTTGTTTGGTCAGCCCCAGCATTTT. Translating it yields CASSAQGSLFGQPQHF.

The CDR3 coding sequence is TGTGCCAGCAGTTTATCGATGCTAGCGGGAGATGAGCAGTTCTTC. Its translation: CASSLSMLAGDEQFF. The V gene is TRBV27, the J gene TRBJ2-1; 10 positions match TRBD2. The CDR3 has 15 residues. V was clipped by 0 bases and J by 8 bases; unmatched bases: 4. The V gene's germline CDR1 is MNHEY and CDR2 SMNVEV (reference sequence).

J is TRBJ2-4 and V is TRBV24-1, with D perhaps being TRBD1 or TRBD2 (5 bases each). From germline, CDR1 is KGHDR and CDR2 SFDVKD. V lost 3 bases and J lost 4, with 15 bases in between. The CDR3 runs to 16 residues. CDR3 DNA: TGTGCCACCAGTGATGGGGGTCAACCTGGGAAAAACATTCAGTACTTC. This encodes CATSDGGQPGKNIQYF.

The genes are TRBV19 and TRBJ2-1; no clear D. V shed 3 bases and J shed 0 bases, with 9 bases lying between them. The CDR3 covers 15 residues. Per the germline V gene, CDR1 is LNHDA and CDR2 is SQIVND (reference sequence). The CDR3 sequence is CASSIDSSSYNEQFF. The CDR3 bases are TGTGCCAGTAGTATCGACTCGAGCTCCTACAATGAGCAGTTCTTC. Supplemented by reference TRBV19 and TRBJ2-1, the full variable domain reads DGGITQSPKYLFRKEGQNVTLSCEQNLNHDAMYWYRQDPGQGLRLIYYSQIVNDFQKGDIAEGYSVSREKKESFPLTVTSAQKNPTAFYLCASSIDSSSYNEQFFGPGTRLTVL.

This chain joins TRBV3-1 (or the pseudogene TRBV3-2) and TRBJ2-7; 9 bases fit TRBD2. Germline V gives CDR1 LGHDT, CDR2 YNNKEL (reference sequence). The CDR3 has 14 amino acids. V lost 1 base to trimming and J lost 2 bases; unmatched junction nucleotides: 0. The CDR3 nucleotides read TGTGCCAGCAGCCAAGTAGCGGGAGCCTACGAGCAGTACTTC. Protein product: CASSQVAGAYEQYF.

The genes are TRBV29-1 and TRBJ1-2, with D uncertain. The germline V gene has CDR1 SQVTM and CDR2 ANQGSEA. Deletions cut 1 base from V and 13 bases from J, with 13 bases between. CDR3 length: 11 residues. CDR3 in DNA: TGCAGCGTTGAAGGGGGTTGGACGCTCACCTTC. This encodes CSVEGGWTLTF.

The chain uses TRBV2 and TRBJ1-6; D may be TRBD1 (5 bases). Trimming removed 6 bases from V and 0 bases from J, with 12 bases in between. Germline V gene sequence: CDR1 SNHLY, CDR2 FYNNEI. CDR3 size: 16 residues. The CDR3 region has the DNA TGTGCCAGCAGGGGGACGGGGAGCTCCTATAATTCACCCCTCCACTTT. Its protein product is CASRGTGSSYNSPLHF.

The chain's CDR3 is CASNIQVGGAYNEQFF. For the CDR3, the DNA is TGCGCCAGCAATATCCAGGTCGGAGGGGCATACAATGAGCAGTTCTTC. The rearrangement joins TRBV5-1 to TRBJ2-1; possibly TRBD2 for D (6 bases). The V gene lost 6 bases and the J gene lost 4 bases, with 20 bases spanning the gap. This CDR3 comprises 16 residues. Germline CDR1 reads SGHRS; CDR2 reads YFSETQ.

The sample holds one count of this clone. The chain links TRBV15 to TRBJ1-1; D is possibly TRBD1 (5 bases). Germline V CDR1 and CDR2: LNHNV, YYDKDF (reference sequence). Trimming pared 8 bases from V and 0 bases from J, leaving 16 bases between. The CDR3 has 15 residues. CDR3 amino acids: CATQRGAGLNTEAFF. Here the CDR3 DNA reads TGTGCCACCCAGAGAGGGGCCGGTTTGAACACTGAAGCTTTCTTT.

This chain uses TRBV5-8 with TRBJ2-1; D tentatively fits TRBD1 or TRBD2 (5 bases each). The CDR3 is 14 amino acids. CDR1 is SGHTS, CDR2 YDEGEE, per germline. The V end lost 4 bases, the J end lost 7 bases, and 15 bases lay between the germline ends. The CDR3 region has the DNA TGTGCCAGCAGCCTAGGGACGCCGGTGAATGAGCAGTTCTTC. This gives the protein CASSLGTPVNEQFF.

The chain links TRBV5-1 to TRBJ2-1; the match to TRBD1 covers 9 bases. The ends lost 4 bases at V and 6 bases at J; junction bases unmatched: 8. Germline CDR1 reads SGHRS; CDR2 reads YFSETQ. CDR3 size: 15 residues. CDR3 loop: CASSVDGTGFNEQFF. CDR3 nucleotide sequence: TGCGCCAGCAGCGTCGACGGGACAGGGTTCAATGAGCAGTTCTTC.